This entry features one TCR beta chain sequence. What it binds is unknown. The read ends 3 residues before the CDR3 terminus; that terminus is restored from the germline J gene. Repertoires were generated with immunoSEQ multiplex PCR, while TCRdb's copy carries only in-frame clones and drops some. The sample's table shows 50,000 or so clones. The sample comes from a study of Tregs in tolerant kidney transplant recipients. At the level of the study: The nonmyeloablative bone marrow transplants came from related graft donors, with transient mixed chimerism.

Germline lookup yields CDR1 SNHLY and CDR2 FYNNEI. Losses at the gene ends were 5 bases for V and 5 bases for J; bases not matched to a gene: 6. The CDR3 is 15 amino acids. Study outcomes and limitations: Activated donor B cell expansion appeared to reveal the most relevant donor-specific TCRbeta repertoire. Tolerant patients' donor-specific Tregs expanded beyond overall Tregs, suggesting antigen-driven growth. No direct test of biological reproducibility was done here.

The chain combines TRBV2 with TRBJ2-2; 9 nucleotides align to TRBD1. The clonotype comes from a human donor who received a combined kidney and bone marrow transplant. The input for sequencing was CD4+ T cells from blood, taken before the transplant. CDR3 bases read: TGTGCCAGCAGTTCCGGGACAGGGTGGACCGGGGAG. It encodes CASSSGTGWTGE. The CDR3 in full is CASSSGTGWTGELFF.